The source of this TCR beta chain is a study of shared clonotypes between healthy human individuals. The naive CD8 subset, CD45RO-negative cells positively selected for CCR7, excluded terminally differentiated effector memory CD45RA+ cells. All donors qualified as healthy HIV-negative adults and had experienced no recent acute infections or vaccinations. The authors' processing: Filtering differed because ImmunoSEQ produced junction-only sequences that carried no quality scores. TCRdb keeps only in-frame clones here, not all; method: immunoSEQ multiplex PCR. V, J and clone size are those of that table, while D and trimming were read from the DNA. The profile shows about 2.2 million clones, about 93% of them singletons. Comment on this clone: Its antigen is currently unknown. At one of its ends the junction is not consistent with the germline gene, which may arise from a read error.

CDR3 length: 11 amino acids. The germline V gene encodes CDR1 SGHRS and CDR2 YFSETQ. Broader study findings: Between four donors, naive CD4 clonotypes were shared at a level of approximately 5%. Naive subsets usually exceeded memory subsets in estimated richness.

The TCR comes from a man younger than 30 in good health. Some clones in this sample may be carry-over from other donors' samples. The specimen sequenced was naive CD8+ T cells from PBMCs. The chain couples TRBV5-1 to TRBJ1-3; the D is unclear. The CDR3 region has the DNA TGCGCCAGCCGCTTAGGAAACACCATATATTTT. It encodes CASRLGNTIYF.